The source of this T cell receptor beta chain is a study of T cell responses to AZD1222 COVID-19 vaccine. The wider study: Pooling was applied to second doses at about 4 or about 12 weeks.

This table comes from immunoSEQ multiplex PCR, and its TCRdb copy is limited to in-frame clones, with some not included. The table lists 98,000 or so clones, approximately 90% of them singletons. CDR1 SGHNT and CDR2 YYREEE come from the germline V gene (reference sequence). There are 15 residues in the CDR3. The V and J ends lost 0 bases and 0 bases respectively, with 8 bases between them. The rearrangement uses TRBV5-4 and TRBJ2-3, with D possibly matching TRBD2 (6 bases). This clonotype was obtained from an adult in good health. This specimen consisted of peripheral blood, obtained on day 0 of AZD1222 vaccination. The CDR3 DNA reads TGTGCCAGCAGCTTGGTGGGGACTAGCACAGATACGCAGTATTTT. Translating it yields CASSLVGTSTDTQYF.